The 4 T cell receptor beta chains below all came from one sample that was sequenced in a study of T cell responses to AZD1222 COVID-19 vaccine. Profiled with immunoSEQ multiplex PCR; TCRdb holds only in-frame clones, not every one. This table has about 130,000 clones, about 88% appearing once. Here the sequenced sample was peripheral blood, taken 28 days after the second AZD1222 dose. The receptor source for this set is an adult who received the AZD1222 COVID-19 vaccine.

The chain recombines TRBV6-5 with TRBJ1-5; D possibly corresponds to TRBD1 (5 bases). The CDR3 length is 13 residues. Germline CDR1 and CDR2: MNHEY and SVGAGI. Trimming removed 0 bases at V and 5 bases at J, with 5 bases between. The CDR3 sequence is CASSYSGHQPQHF. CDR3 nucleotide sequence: TGTGCCAGCAGTTACTCGGGGCATCAGCCCCAGCATTTT.

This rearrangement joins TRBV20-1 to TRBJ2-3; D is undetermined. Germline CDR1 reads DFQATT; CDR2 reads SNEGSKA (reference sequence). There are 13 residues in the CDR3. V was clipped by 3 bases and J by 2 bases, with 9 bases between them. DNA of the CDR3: TGCAGTGCTAGTCGGGCGACCACAGATACGCAGTATTTT. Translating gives CSASRATTDTQYF.

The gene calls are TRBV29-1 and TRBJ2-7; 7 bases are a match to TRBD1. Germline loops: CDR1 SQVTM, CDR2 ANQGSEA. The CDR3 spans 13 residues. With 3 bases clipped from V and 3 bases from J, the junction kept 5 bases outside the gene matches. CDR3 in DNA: TGCAGCGTTGAGCTGACAGGGAACTACGAGCAGTACTTC. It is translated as CSVELTGNYEQYF.

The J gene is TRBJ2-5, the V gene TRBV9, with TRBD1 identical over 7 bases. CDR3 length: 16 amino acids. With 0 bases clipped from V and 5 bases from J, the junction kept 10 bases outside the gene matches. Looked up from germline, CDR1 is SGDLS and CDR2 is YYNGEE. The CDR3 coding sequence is TGTGCCAGCAGCGTAGGGGCGGTAGGGGGCTCGGAGACCCAGTACTTC. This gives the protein CASSVGAVGGSETQYF.